A selection of T cell receptor beta chains follows, all from one sample in a study of cytomegalovirus exposure and HLA in healthy donors. TCRdb keeps only in-frame clones here, not all; method: immunoSEQ multiplex PCR. The sample holds over 100,000 clones, roughly 80% seen once. The sample comprised PBMCs. These receptors all come from a woman in her forties or fifties in good health and CMV-seropositive. The CDR3 runs from the conserved cysteine through the conserved F or W. The order of the fields is V gene, J gene, clone size, D gene, CDR3 DNA, CDR3 protein. The D gene is left open where the match is weak. A row's size may be missing; if present it is once, few, many or a size class.

v_gene: TRBV7-2
j_gene: TRBJ2-1
abundance: -
d_gene: TRBD2
CDR3nt: TGTGCCAGCACCTCTCCGGGGGGCAATGAGCAGTTCTTC
CDR3aa: CASTSPGGNEQFF

v_gene: TRBV5-1
j_gene: TRBJ2-1
abundance: few
d_gene: -
CDR3nt: TGCGCCAGCAGCTTGATGGAGGCCTCCTACAATGAGCAGTTCTTC
CDR3aa: CASSLMEASYNEQFF

v_gene: TRBV6-4
j_gene: TRBJ2-2
abundance: -
d_gene: TRBD2
CDR3nt: TGTGCCAGCAGTGAGGTAGCGGGGTACACCGGGGAGCTGTTTTTT
CDR3aa: CASSEVAGYTGELFF

v_gene: TRBV7-3
j_gene: TRBJ2-2
abundance: few
d_gene: -
CDR3nt: TGTGCCAGCAGCTTCACACAGGACACCGGGGAGCTGTTTTTT
CDR3aa: CASSFTQDTGELFF

v_gene: TRBV6-6
j_gene: TRBJ2-1
abundance: -
d_gene: -
CDR3nt: TGTGCCAGCAGTTATTGGCAGACAAACAATGAGCAGTTCTTC
CDR3aa: CASSYWQTNNEQFF

v_gene: TRBV1
j_gene: TRBJ2-1
abundance: -
d_gene: -
CDR3nt: TGCACCAGCAGCCACTCCGCCCGGGGGGGAGATTACAATGAGCAGTTCTTC
CDR3aa: CTSSHSARGGDYNEQFF

v_gene: TRBV2
j_gene: TRBJ2-5
abundance: -
d_gene: -
CDR3nt: TGTGCCAGCAGTGAACAGTCCGAGACCCAGTACTTC
CDR3aa: CASSEQSETQYF

v_gene: TRBV15
j_gene: TRBJ2-7
abundance: -
d_gene: -
CDR3nt: TGTGCCACCAGCAGACGGCGGGGGCCCGACGAGCAGTACTTC
CDR3aa: CATSRRRGPDEQYF

v_gene: TRBV6-1
j_gene: TRBJ1-6
abundance: -
d_gene: TRBD1
CDR3nt: TGTGCCAGCAGTGAAGCGGACAGGGGGAATTCACCCCTCCACTTT
CDR3aa: CASSEADRGNSPLHF

v_gene: TRBV5-4
j_gene: TRBJ1-2
abundance: -
d_gene: -
CDR3nt: TGTGCCAGCAGCTGGGGGGGCGCTCCCCTAGGCTACACCTTC
CDR3aa: CASSWGGAPLGYTF

v_gene: TRBV5-1
j_gene: TRBJ2-7
abundance: -
d_gene: TRBD2
CDR3nt: TGCGCCAGCAGGGATAGGACTAGCGGGGGCCGTTACGAGCAGTACTTC
CDR3aa: CASRDRTSGGRYEQYF

v_gene: TRBV19
j_gene: TRBJ2-2
abundance: once
d_gene: TRBD2
CDR3nt: TGTGCCAGTAGCACCGGGACTAGCGGGCGCGGCCGGCTGTTTTTT
CDR3aa: CASSTGTSGRGRLFF

v_gene: TRBV5-1
j_gene: TRBJ2-5
abundance: few
d_gene: -
CDR3nt: TGCGCCAGCAGCAGCGTACTCGATCTGGCCCAGTACTTC
CDR3aa: CASSSVLDLAQYF

v_gene: TRBV21-1
j_gene: TRBJ2-7
abundance: -
d_gene: -
CDR3nt: TGTGCCAGCAGCAAAGGGGCTAGCGAGCGCGAGCAGTACTTC
CDR3aa: CASSKGASEREQYF

v_gene: TRBV13
j_gene: TRBJ2-5
abundance: -
d_gene: -
CDR3nt: TGTGCCACCAAGGTAAAGGGAGAACTCCAAGAGACCCAGTACTTC
CDR3aa: CATKVKGELQETQYF

v_gene: TRBV4-3
j_gene: TRBJ2-3
abundance: -
d_gene: TRBD2
CDR3nt: TGCGCCAGCAGCCTAGCGGGGATCGGCACAGATACGCAGTGTTTT
CDR3aa: CASSLAGIGTDTQCF

v_gene: TRBV7-2
j_gene: TRBJ2-7
abundance: -
d_gene: TRBD1
CDR3nt: TGTGCCAGCAGCGCCGTTAGCGGACAGGGAGGCTACGTCTACGAGCAGTACTTC
CDR3aa: CASSAVSGQGGYVYEQYF

v_gene: TRBV10-3
j_gene: TRBJ2-7
abundance: -
d_gene: TRBD2
CDR3nt: TGTGCCATCAGGGCCGGACTAGCGGAGACCTACGAGCAGTACTTC
CDR3aa: CAIRAGLAETYEQYF

v_gene: TRBV9
j_gene: TRBJ1-2
abundance: -
d_gene: -
CDR3nt: TGTGCCAGCAGTCATAGGACAGACGGCTACACCTTC
CDR3aa: CASSHRTDGYTF

v_gene: TRBV7-2
j_gene: TRBJ2-2
abundance: -
d_gene: TRBD2
CDR3nt: TGTGCCAGCAGCTTTCCAGAGCGGGACCCCCCCGGGGAGCTGTTTTTT
CDR3aa: CASSFPERDPPGELFF

v_gene: TRBV4-2
j_gene: TRBJ2-1
abundance: -
d_gene: -
CDR3nt: TGTGCCAGCAGCCAAGATCATGCAGGGAAGGGGGACAATGAGCAGTTCTTC
CDR3aa: CASSQDHAGKGDNEQFF

v_gene: TRBV10-2
j_gene: TRBJ1-1
abundance: -
d_gene: TRBD1
CDR3nt: TGCGCCAGCAGTGAGTCGAGGCCAGGGGGTACTGAAGCTTTCTTT
CDR3aa: CASSESRPGGTEAFF

v_gene: TRBV7-2
j_gene: TRBJ2-2
abundance: once
d_gene: TRBD2
CDR3nt: TGTGCCATCCAGGGGACTAGCGGAACCGGGGAGCTGTTTTTT
CDR3aa: CAIQGTSGTGELFF

v_gene: TRBV5-3
j_gene: TRBJ2-1
abundance: few
d_gene: -
CDR3nt: TGTGCCAGATCCCAAAGGGGGGAGGGTAACTACAATGAGCAGTTCTTC
CDR3aa: CARSQRGEGNYNEQFF

v_gene: TRBV25-1
j_gene: TRBJ2-3
abundance: -
d_gene: TRBD2
CDR3nt: TGTGCCAGCAGTGTTAGCGGGAGAGGCACAGATACGCAGTATTTT
CDR3aa: CASSVSGRGTDTQYF

v_gene: TRBV11-1
j_gene: TRBJ2-2
abundance: -
d_gene: -
CDR3nt: TGTGCCAGCAGGGGGCGGGGAACCGGGGAGCTGTTTTTT
CDR3aa: CASRGRGTGELFF

v_gene: TRBV29-1
j_gene: TRBJ1-1
abundance: few
d_gene: -
CDR3nt: TGCAGCGCCCGAAGGGGGAATGAAGCTTTCTTT
CDR3aa: CSARRGNEAFF

v_gene: TRBV9
j_gene: TRBJ2-7
abundance: -
d_gene: -
CDR3nt: TGTGCCAGCAGCGTTACTTGGGGACACGAGCAGTACTTC
CDR3aa: CASSVTWGHEQYF

v_gene: TRBV21-1
j_gene: TRBJ2-3
abundance: once
d_gene: -
CDR3nt: TGTGCCAGCAGCAAATCTAAGGGGCCCTTCACAGATACGCAGTATTTT
CDR3aa: CASSKSKGPFTDTQYF

v_gene: TRBV5-6
j_gene: TRBJ1-3
abundance: once
d_gene: -
CDR3nt: TGTGCCAGCAGCCCGGGGACTCGAAACACCATATATTTT
CDR3aa: CASSPGTRNTIYF

v_gene: TRBV7-3
j_gene: TRBJ2-2
abundance: once
d_gene: -
CDR3nt: TGTGCCAGCAGCTTAGTTCGAGGGGGGGAGCTGTTTTTT
CDR3aa: CASSLVRGGELFF

v_gene: TRBV10-3
j_gene: TRBJ1-1
abundance: once
d_gene: TRBD1
CDR3nt: TGTGCCATCAGTGGACAGGGAGGTACTGAAGCTTTCTTT
CDR3aa: CAISGQGGTEAFF

v_gene: TRBV6-1
j_gene: TRBJ2-7
abundance: few
d_gene: -
CDR3nt: TGTGCCAGCAGTGAACCTAGTTACAATTCCTACGAGCAGTACTTC
CDR3aa: CASSEPSYNSYEQYF

v_gene: TRBV10-3
j_gene: TRBJ2-2
abundance: -
d_gene: TRBD2
CDR3nt: TGTGCCATCGGGGGGGACCAGTACACCGGGGAGCTGTTTTTT
CDR3aa: CAIGGDQYTGELFF

v_gene: TRBV10-2
j_gene: TRBJ2-3
abundance: -
d_gene: -
CDR3nt: TGCGCCAGCAGTGATTGGACAGAGGCAGATACGCAGTATTTT
CDR3aa: CASSDWTEADTQYF

v_gene: TRBV9
j_gene: TRBJ2-3
abundance: -
d_gene: TRBD1
CDR3nt: TGTGCCAGCAGCGCGCCTGGGACAGCCGTCGAACACACAGATACGCAGTATTTT
CDR3aa: CASSAPGTAVEHTDTQYF

v_gene: TRBV11-2
j_gene: TRBJ2-6
abundance: -
d_gene: -
CDR3nt: TGTGCCAGCAGCCCCAATCCAGGGAGGTCTGGGGCCAACGTCCTGACTTTC
CDR3aa: CASSPNPGRSGANVLTF

v_gene: TRBV6-4
j_gene: TRBJ1-5
abundance: few
d_gene: TRBD1
CDR3nt: TGTGCCAGCAGGGATTTACAGGGGGCACAGCCCCAGCATTTT
CDR3aa: CASRDLQGAQPQHF

v_gene: TRBV7-9
j_gene: TRBJ2-7
abundance: -
d_gene: -
CDR3nt: TGTTCCAGCAGCTCCTCTAGCTACGAGCAGTACTTC
CDR3aa: CSSSSSSYEQYF

v_gene: TRBV7-9
j_gene: TRBJ1-2
abundance: -
d_gene: TRBD1
CDR3nt: TGTGCCAGCAGTGCGGACAGGGATGACTATGGCTACACCTTC
CDR3aa: CASSADRDDYGYTF

v_gene: TRBV6-6
j_gene: TRBJ2-5
abundance: -
d_gene: TRBD1
CDR3nt: TGTGCCAGCAGTTACTCGAGTCAGGGGGCCGGGAAGACCCAGTACTTC
CDR3aa: CASSYSSQGAGKTQYF

v_gene: TRBV6-5
j_gene: TRBJ2-1
abundance: -
d_gene: TRBD2
CDR3nt: TGTGCCAGCAGTTACTCGATCGGGGAGGGGCATGAGCAGTTCTTC
CDR3aa: CASSYSIGEGHEQFF

v_gene: TRBV9
j_gene: TRBJ2-7
abundance: -
d_gene: TRBD1
CDR3nt: TGTGCCAGCAGCCGACGACAGGGGAGCAACGAGCAGTACTTC
CDR3aa: CASSRRQGSNEQYF

v_gene: TRBV7-9
j_gene: TRBJ1-2
abundance: -
d_gene: -
CDR3nt: TGTGCCAGCAGCTTATTGGCGGACACCATGGCTACCTTC
CDR3aa: CASSLLADTMATF

v_gene: TRBV7-3
j_gene: TRBJ1-6
abundance: -
d_gene: TRBD1
CDR3nt: TGTGCCAGCAGCTCCACCCCCCAATCCGGGACAGGGAATTCACCCCTCCACTTT
CDR3aa: CASSSTPQSGTGNSPLHF

v_gene: TRBV7-9
j_gene: TRBJ2-1
abundance: -
d_gene: TRBD2
CDR3nt: TGTGCCAGCAGCATCACTAGCGGCCCTACCTACAATGAGCAGTTCTTC
CDR3aa: CASSITSGPTYNEQFF

v_gene: TRBV7-8
j_gene: TRBJ2-1
abundance: -
d_gene: TRBD2
CDR3nt: TGTGCCAGCAGCACAAAGACTAGCGGGAGTGGACGGTCCTACAATGAGCAGTTCTTC
CDR3aa: CASSTKTSGSGRSYNEQFF

v_gene: TRBV7-2
j_gene: TRBJ2-3
abundance: -
d_gene: -
CDR3nt: TGTGCCAGCAGCTCGAGCGGGTATAGCACAGATACGCAGTATTTT
CDR3aa: CASSSSGYSTDTQYF

v_gene: TRBV6-5
j_gene: TRBJ2-5
abundance: -
d_gene: TRBD1
CDR3nt: TGTGCCAGCAGTTACTCGGGCAGGGGGGAGACCCAGTACTTC
CDR3aa: CASSYSGRGETQYF

v_gene: TRBV6-6
j_gene: TRBJ2-7
abundance: once
d_gene: TRBD2
CDR3nt: TGTGCCAGCAGTTACTCTAGCGGGGGGGCACTGTACTTC
CDR3aa: CASSYSSGGALYF

v_gene: TRBV14
j_gene: TRBJ2-7
abundance: -
d_gene: TRBD1
CDR3nt: TGTGCCAGCAGCCAAGCGAGGGGGCGAGGGTCCTACGAGCAGTACTTC
CDR3aa: CASSQARGRGSYEQYF

v_gene: TRBV10-3
j_gene: TRBJ1-3
abundance: few
d_gene: -
CDR3nt: TGTGCCATCAGTGAGTCGGGACAAGCTTCTGGAAACACCATATATTTT
CDR3aa: CAISESGQASGNTIYF

v_gene: TRBV5-6
j_gene: TRBJ1-2
abundance: few
d_gene: TRBD1
CDR3nt: TGTGCCAGCAGCCTGACAGGGTTTTATGGCTACACCTTC
CDR3aa: CASSLTGFYGYTF